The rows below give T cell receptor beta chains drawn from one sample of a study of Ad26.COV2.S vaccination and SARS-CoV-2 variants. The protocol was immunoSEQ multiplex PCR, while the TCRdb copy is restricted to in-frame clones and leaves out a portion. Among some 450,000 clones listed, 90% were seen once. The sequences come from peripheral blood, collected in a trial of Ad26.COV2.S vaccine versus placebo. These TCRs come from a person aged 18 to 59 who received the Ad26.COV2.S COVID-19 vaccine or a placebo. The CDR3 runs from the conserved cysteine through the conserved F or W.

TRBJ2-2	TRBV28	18	CASSFVTSGSTDTGELFF
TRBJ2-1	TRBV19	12	CASGTGYNEQFF
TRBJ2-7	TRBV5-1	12	CASSLEGHEQYF
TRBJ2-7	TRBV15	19	CATSRDDSSGRASSYEQYF
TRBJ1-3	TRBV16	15	CASSEDSSSGNTIYF
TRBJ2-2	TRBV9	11	CASGNTGELFF
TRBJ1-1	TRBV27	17	CASSLFSFIGVNTEAFF
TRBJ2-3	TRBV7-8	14	CASNHERSTDTQYF
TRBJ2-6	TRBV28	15	CASSRAETGANVLTF
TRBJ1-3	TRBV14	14	CASSQYNSGNTIYF
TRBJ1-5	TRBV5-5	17	CASSPGTGGTPRQPQHF
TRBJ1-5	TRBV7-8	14	CASSLGREQQPQHF
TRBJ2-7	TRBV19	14	CASSRGEDPYEQYF
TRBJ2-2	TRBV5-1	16	CASSLAGQGLTGELFF
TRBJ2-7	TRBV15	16	CATSRAARTPLFEQYF
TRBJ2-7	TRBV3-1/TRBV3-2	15	CASSQEWRGVHEQYF
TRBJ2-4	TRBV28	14	CASSFPGSKNIQYF
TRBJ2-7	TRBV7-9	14	CASSLEGHSYEQYF
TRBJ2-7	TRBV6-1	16	CASSAWRGQGPYEQYF
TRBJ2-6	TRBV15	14	CATSGGSGANVLTF
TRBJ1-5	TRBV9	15	CASSVGAGANQPQHF
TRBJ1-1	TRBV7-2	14	CASSLDGKRTEAFF